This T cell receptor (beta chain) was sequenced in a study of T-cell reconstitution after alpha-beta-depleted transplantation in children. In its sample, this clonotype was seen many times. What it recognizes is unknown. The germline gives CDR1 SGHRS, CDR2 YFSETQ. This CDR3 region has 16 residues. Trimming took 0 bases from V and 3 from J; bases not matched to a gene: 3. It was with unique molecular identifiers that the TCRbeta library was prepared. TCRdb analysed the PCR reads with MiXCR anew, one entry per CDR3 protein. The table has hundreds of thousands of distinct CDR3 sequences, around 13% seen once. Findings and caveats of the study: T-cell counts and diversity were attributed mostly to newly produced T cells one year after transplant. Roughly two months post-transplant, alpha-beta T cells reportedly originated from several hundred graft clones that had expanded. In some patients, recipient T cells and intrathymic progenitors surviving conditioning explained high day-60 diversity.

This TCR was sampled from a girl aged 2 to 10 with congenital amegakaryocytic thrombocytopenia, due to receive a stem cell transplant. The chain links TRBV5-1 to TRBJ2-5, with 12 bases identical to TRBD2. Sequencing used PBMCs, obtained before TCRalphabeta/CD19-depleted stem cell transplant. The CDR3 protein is CASSLGPSGREETQYF. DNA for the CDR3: TGCGCCAGCAGCTTGGGCCCTAGCGGGAGGGAAGAGACCCAGTACTTC.